This is a list of T cell receptor beta chains from one sample in a study of human T cells and chemical hapten exposure. Via MiXCR, TCRdb re-called the RACE reads, giving one row per CDR3 protein. The sample lists some 77,000 distinct CDR3 sequences, over 6.5% occurring once. Material: whole blood. The receptors here all came from a female donor in good health. Some clones in this sample may be carry-over from other donors' samples. Both conserved end residues are part of each CDR3. The D gene is left open where the match is weak. A row's size may be missing; if present it is once, few, many or a size class.

d_gene: TRBD1
v_gene: TRBV28
j_gene: TRBJ1-5
abundance: many
CDR3aa: CASSYSLQGAIQPQHF
CDR3nt: TGTGCCAGCAGTTACAGCCTACAGGGGGCTATTCAGCCCCAGCATTTT

d_gene: TRBD1
v_gene: TRBV29-1
j_gene: TRBJ1-1
abundance: few
CDR3aa: CSVVRNRGLTEAFF
CDR3nt: TGCAGCGTTGTACGAAACAGGGGTTTGACTGAAGCTTTCTTT

d_gene: .
v_gene: TRBV12-3/TRBV12-4
j_gene: TRBJ2-3
abundance: few
CDR3aa: CASSPACLDTQYF
CDR3nt: TGTGCCAGCAGTCCCGCCTGTTTGGATACGCAGTATTTT

d_gene: TRBD1
v_gene: TRBV27
j_gene: TRBJ1-4
abundance: medium-sized
CDR3aa: CASSSRQGIPLATNEKLFF
CDR3nt: TGTGCCAGCAGTTCGAGACAGGGAATACCCCTTGCAACTAATGAAAAACTGTTTTTT

d_gene: .
v_gene: TRBV14
j_gene: TRBJ2-1
abundance: many
CDR3aa: CASSAGHYNEQFF
CDR3nt: TGTGCCAGCAGCGCGGGCCACTACAATGAGCAGTTCTTC

d_gene: .
v_gene: TRBV7-9
j_gene: TRBJ2-7
abundance: .
CDR3aa: CASSPAGGDRHEQYF
CDR3nt: TGTGCCAGCAGCCCCGCAGGGGGGGATAGGCACGAGCAGTACTTC

d_gene: .
v_gene: TRBV12-3/TRBV12-4
j_gene: TRBJ1-5
abundance: .
CDR3aa: CASSLAYSQPQHF
CDR3nt: TGTGCCAGCAGTTTAGCCTATTCTCAGCCCCAGCATTTT

d_gene: .
v_gene: TRBV9
j_gene: TRBJ2-3
abundance: many
CDR3aa: CASSVDPYTDTQYF
CDR3nt: TGTGCCAGCAGCGTAGACCCCTACACAGATACGCAGTATTTT

d_gene: TRBD1
v_gene: TRBV7-2
j_gene: TRBJ1-3
abundance: few
CDR3aa: CATGTAGNTIYF
CDR3nt: TGTGCCACCGGGACAGCTGGAAACACCATATATTTT

d_gene: TRBD2
v_gene: TRBV3-1
j_gene: TRBJ2-1
abundance: .
CDR3aa: CASSQLVAGTPYNEQFF
CDR3nt: TGTGCCAGCAGCCAGCTGGTAGCGGGGACGCCCTACAATGAGCAGTTCTTC

d_gene: .
v_gene: TRBV4-3
j_gene: TRBJ2-3
abundance: .
CDR3aa: CASSQGAGADTQYF
CDR3nt: TGCGCCAGCAGCCAAGGCGCAGGGGCCGATACGCAGTATTTT

d_gene: TRBD1
v_gene: TRBV10-3
j_gene: TRBJ2-2
abundance: .
CDR3aa: CAISDGDRLYTGELFF
CDR3nt: TGTGCCATCAGTGATGGGGACAGGCTATACACCGGGGAGCTGTTTTTT

d_gene: TRBD1
v_gene: TRBV7-2
j_gene: TRBJ1-6
abundance: many
CDR3aa: CASSSTTGSRNSPLHF
CDR3nt: TGTGCCAGCAGCTCGACGACAGGGTCTCGTAATTCACCCCTCCACTTT

d_gene: .
v_gene: TRBV28
j_gene: TRBJ2-3
abundance: .
CDR3aa: CASLVGNTQYF
CDR3nt: TGTGCCAGCTTAGTCGGCAATACGCAGTATTTT

d_gene: TRBD1
v_gene: TRBV6-5
j_gene: TRBJ2-3
abundance: many
CDR3aa: CASRRRTGTTDTQYF
CDR3nt: TGTGCCAGCAGGCGTCGGACAGGAACCACAGATACGCAGTATTTT

d_gene: .
v_gene: TRBV7-8
j_gene: TRBJ1-6
abundance: .
CDR3aa: CASSSKGQSSYNSPLHF
CDR3nt: TGTGCCAGCAGCTCGAAAGGACAGAGCTCCTATAATTCACCCCTCCACTTT

d_gene: TRBD1
v_gene: TRBV6-5
j_gene: TRBJ2-5
abundance: few
CDR3aa: CASSYFGQVGETQYF
CDR3nt: TGTGCCAGCAGTTACTTCGGACAGGTGGGGGAGACCCAGTACTTC

d_gene: TRBD2
v_gene: TRBV12-3/TRBV12-4
j_gene: TRBJ2-3
abundance: .
CDR3aa: CASSFSGEHTDTQYF
CDR3nt: TGTGCCAGCAGTTTTAGCGGGGAACACACAGATACGCAGTATTTT

d_gene: .
v_gene: TRBV12-3/TRBV12-4
j_gene: TRBJ1-2
abundance: .
CDR3aa: CASSYGNRYGYTF
CDR3nt: TGTGCCAGCAGTTACGGTAACCGCTATGGCTACACCTTC

d_gene: .
v_gene: TRBV5-1
j_gene: TRBJ1-1
abundance: many
CDR3aa: CASSLAKGVAEAFF
CDR3nt: TGCGCCAGCAGCTTGGCCAAAGGGGTAGCCGAAGCTTTCTTT

d_gene: .
v_gene: TRBV6-5
j_gene: TRBJ2-6
abundance: .
CDR3aa: CASSRNRAGANVLTF
CDR3nt: TGTGCCAGCAGTCGAAACAGGGCTGGGGCCAACGTCCTGACTTTC

d_gene: .
v_gene: TRBV5-4
j_gene: TRBJ1-4
abundance: .
CDR3aa: CASSPDRFNEKLFF
CDR3nt: TGTGCCAGCAGCCCCGACAGGTTTAATGAAAAACTGTTTTTT

d_gene: .
v_gene: TRBV6-2/TRBV6-3
j_gene: TRBJ1-6
abundance: .
CDR3aa: CASSDPLGGARNSPLNF
CDR3nt: TGTGCCAGCAGTGACCCCCTGGGGGGGGCGCGGAATTCACCCCTCAACTTT

d_gene: .
v_gene: TRBV4-3
j_gene: TRBJ2-1
abundance: .
CDR3aa: CASSQGGGHYNEQFF
CDR3nt: TGCGCCAGCAGCCAAGGGGGGGGGCACTACAATGAGCAGTTCTTC

d_gene: TRBD1
v_gene: TRBV5-1
j_gene: TRBJ1-2
abundance: .
CDR3aa: CASSSGPGTGATSNYGYTF
CDR3nt: TGCGCCAGCAGCTCGGGACCCGGGACAGGGGCTACCTCTAACTATGGCTACACCTTC

d_gene: .
v_gene: TRBV6-1
j_gene: TRBJ1-5
abundance: many
CDR3aa: CASSDPQGYQPQHF
CDR3nt: TGTGCCAGCAGTGACCCACAGGGATATCAGCCCCAGCATTTT

d_gene: TRBD1
v_gene: TRBV3-1
j_gene: TRBJ2-1
abundance: many
CDR3aa: CASSPGQGATFF
CDR3nt: TGTGCCAGCAGCCCAGGACAGGGGGCAACGTTCTTC

d_gene: .
v_gene: TRBV6-2/TRBV6-3
j_gene: TRBJ2-7
abundance: .
CDR3aa: CASAGQKAYEQYF
CDR3nt: TGTGCCAGCGCAGGACAGAAAGCCTACGAGCAGTACTTC

d_gene: .
v_gene: TRBV12-3/TRBV12-4
j_gene: TRBJ1-1
abundance: .
CDR3aa: CASSLGQGMNTEAFF
CDR3nt: TGTGCCAGCAGTTTGGGGCAGGGGATGAACACTGAAGCTTTCTTT

d_gene: TRBD2
v_gene: TRBV10-3
j_gene: TRBJ2-7
abundance: many
CDR3aa: CAISGKKGSGDPYEQYF
CDR3nt: TGTGCCATCAGTGGGAAAAAGGGTAGCGGGGACCCCTACGAGCAGTACTTC

d_gene: TRBD2
v_gene: TRBV2
j_gene: TRBJ2-7
abundance: .
CDR3aa: CASSGSGAEQYF
CDR3nt: TGTGCCAGCAGCGGAAGCGGGGCCGAGCAGTACTTC

d_gene: TRBD1
v_gene: TRBV6-5
j_gene: TRBJ2-3
abundance: .
CDR3aa: CASSYSGFRGQATDTQYF
CDR3nt: TGTGCCAGCAGTTACTCGGGTTTTAGGGGACAGGCTACAGATACGCAGTATTTT

d_gene: .
v_gene: TRBV1
j_gene: TRBJ1-2
abundance: many
CDR3aa: CTSSQDLWLRYRYGYTF
CDR3nt: TGCACCAGCAGCCAAGATCTTTGGCTGAGGTACAGGTATGGCTACACCTTC

d_gene: TRBD1
v_gene: TRBV12-3/TRBV12-4
j_gene: TRBJ2-1
abundance: few
CDR3aa: CASSPGTGSYNEQFF
CDR3nt: TGTGCCAGCAGCCCCGGGACAGGGTCTTACAATGAGCAGTTCTTC

d_gene: .
v_gene: TRBV12-3/TRBV12-4
j_gene: TRBJ2-7
abundance: .
CDR3aa: CASSLGLSGRYF
CDR3nt: TGTGCCAGCAGTTTGGGGCTTTCAGGACGGTACTTC

d_gene: TRBD2
v_gene: TRBV5-4
j_gene: TRBJ2-3
abundance: few
CDR3aa: CASQVVAGPDTQYF
CDR3nt: TGTGCCTCCCAGGTGGTAGCGGGGCCAGATACGCAGTATTTT

d_gene: .
v_gene: TRBV6-6
j_gene: TRBJ1-5
abundance: few
CDR3aa: CASSYRDYSNQPQHF
CDR3nt: TGTGCCAGCAGTTACCGTGATTATAGCAATCAGCCCCAGCATTTT

d_gene: .
v_gene: TRBV28
j_gene: TRBJ2-3
abundance: many
CDR3aa: CASSLGTSATDTQYF
CDR3nt: TGTGCCAGCAGTTTAGGGACATCGGCCACAGATACGCAGTATTTT

d_gene: TRBD1
v_gene: TRBV4-3
j_gene: TRBJ2-3
abundance: few
CDR3aa: CASSQWGDRADTQYF
CDR3nt: TGCGCCAGCAGCCAATGGGGGGACAGGGCAGATACGCAGTATTTT

d_gene: .
v_gene: TRBV29-1
j_gene: TRBJ1-4
abundance: many
CDR3aa: CSAERGANEKLFF
CDR3nt: TGCAGCGCCGAGAGGGGGGCTAATGAAAAACTGTTTTTT

d_gene: .
v_gene: TRBV5-4
j_gene: TRBJ2-3
abundance: .
CDR3aa: CASRSDKVADTQYF
CDR3nt: TGTGCCAGCAGATCTGACAAAGTGGCAGATACGCAGTATTTT

d_gene: .
v_gene: TRBV7-6
j_gene: TRBJ2-5
abundance: .
CDR3aa: CASSLGLLGETQYF
CDR3nt: TGTGCCAGCAGCTTAGGGTTATTGGGCGAGACCCAGTACTTC

d_gene: .
v_gene: TRBV7-9
j_gene: TRBJ1-4
abundance: few
CDR3aa: CASSLVGSTTNEKLFF
CDR3nt: TGTGCCAGCAGCTTAGTGGGGTCGACAACTAATGAAAAACTGTTTTTT

d_gene: TRBD1
v_gene: TRBV7-2
j_gene: TRBJ1-2
abundance: many
CDR3aa: CASSSTRTGGNYGYTF
CDR3nt: TGTGCCAGCAGCTCCACCCGAACAGGGGGCAACTATGGCTACACCTTC

d_gene: .
v_gene: TRBV4-1
j_gene: TRBJ1-1
abundance: once
CDR3aa: CASSQTGHGGLRNTEAFF
CDR3nt: TGCGCCAGCAGCCAGACGGGACACGGTGGGTTGAGGAACACTGAAGCTTTCTTT

d_gene: .
v_gene: TRBV6-2/TRBV6-3
j_gene: TRBJ1-2
abundance: many
CDR3aa: CATRGDGADYGYTF
CDR3nt: TGTGCCACACGGGGCGACGGGGCTGACTATGGCTACACCTTC

d_gene: .
v_gene: TRBV20-1
j_gene: TRBJ1-2
abundance: .
CDR3aa: CSAVKDGYTF
CDR3nt: TGCAGTGCCGTCAAAGATGGCTACACCTTC

d_gene: TRBD2
v_gene: TRBV6-2/TRBV6-3
j_gene: TRBJ2-7
abundance: many
CDR3aa: CASRRLAGGPKYF
CDR3nt: TGTGCCAGCAGACGACTAGCGGGGGGGCCAAAGTACTTC

d_gene: .
v_gene: TRBV3-1
j_gene: TRBJ1-1
abundance: few
CDR3aa: CASSQERVRLNTEAFF
CDR3nt: TGTGCCAGCAGCCAAGAGAGAGTCCGGCTGAACACTGAAGCTTTCTTT

d_gene: TRBD1
v_gene: TRBV18
j_gene: TRBJ1-2
abundance: few
CDR3aa: CASSRGGQGAGGYTF
CDR3nt: TGTGCCAGCTCACGAGGCGGACAGGGGGCCGGTGGCTACACCTTC

d_gene: .
v_gene: TRBV5-1
j_gene: TRBJ2-3
abundance: .
CDR3aa: CASSPDRPSTDTQYF
CDR3nt: TGCGCCAGCAGCCCGGACCGCCCTTCAACAGATACGCAGTATTTT

d_gene: .
v_gene: TRBV3-1
j_gene: TRBJ1-1
abundance: .
CDR3aa: CASSQVNSNTEAFF
CDR3nt: TGTGCCAGCAGCCAAGTCAACTCGAACACTGAAGCTTTCTTT

d_gene: TRBD2
v_gene: TRBV6-1
j_gene: TRBJ2-7
abundance: many
CDR3aa: CASTPTSGASYEQYF
CDR3nt: TGTGCCAGCACCCCGACTAGCGGGGCCTCCTACGAGCAGTACTTC